The 3 T cell receptor beta chains presented below share a single source sample, sequenced in a study of T cell clones after liver transplantation (dated by TCRdb to 2018 to 2020). Receptor libraries were prepared by the immunoSEQ multiplex PCR assay. In its TCRdb copy, this immuneACCESS table keeps in-frame sequences only and misses some clones. Where compared with another copy, unresolved V genes explain less than half of these, and the others have no known cause. The sample records roughly 80,000 clones, over 80% of which are singletons. The ten largest clones take up approximately 0.45% of the sample. Sequencing used CD4+ T cells from blood, obtained approximately 3.5 years after liver transplant. The receptor source for this set is a human patient who received a liver transplant. Following transplantation, part of the T cell population may be supplied by the graft donor rather than the patient.

CDR3: CASSPPSGRGSQETQYF. CDR3 coding DNA: TGTGCCAGCAGTCCCCCTAGCGGGAGAGGGTCCCAAGAGACCCAGTACTTC. The chain uses TRBV27 and TRBJ2-5; TRBD2 aligns across 10 bases. Per the germline V gene, CDR1 is MNHEY and CDR2 is SMNVEV (reference sequence). The length of the CDR3 is 17 residues. Losses at the gene ends were 5 bases for V and 1 base for J; bases not matched to a gene: 10.

The chain employs TRBV28 and TRBJ2-5, with 7 bases identical to TRBD1. Germline V CDR1 and CDR2: MDHEN, SYDVKM. The V and J ends lost 5 bases and 7 bases, in that order; junction bases with no gene match: 13. The CDR3 loop spans 15 amino acids. CDR3 nucleotides: TGTGCCAGCAGTCCCCCAATACAGGGGTGGGGGACCCAGTACTTC. It specifies CASSPPIQGWGTQYF.

This clone was found a few times. V and J are TRBV6-6 and TRBJ2-3; D remains unclear. V gave up 10 bases and J gave up 3 bases, with 8 bases separating them. The CDR3 has 11 amino acids. CDR1 MNHNY and CDR2 SVGAGI come from the germline V gene (reference sequence). CDR3 amino acids: CATLRTDTQYF. The CDR3 DNA sequence: TGTGCCACCCTGAGAACAGATACGCAGTATTTT.